This TCR beta chain appears in the sequencing data of a study of T cells expressing NK-cell markers. Background on the study: Repertoires of TCR beta were obtained from T cells sorted as CD3+CD56+NKG2C+, CD3+CD56+NKG2C- and CD3+CD56-NKG2C+. Study results and limitations: Dominant NKG2C+ clonotypes accounted for roughly 1.0-7.0% of CD8+ T cells in about 6 donors.

The CDR3 loop spans 14 amino acids. Germline V gene data show CDR1 as SGDLS and CDR2 as YYNGEE. TCRdb re-called the 5' RACE reads; one entry per CDR3 protein, DNA not given. The sample table includes around 110,000 distinct CDR3 sequences. Worth noting for this clonotype: Its antigen is currently unknown.

The TCR comes from a woman aged 18-70 years in good health. This chain joins TRBV9 and TRBJ2-1; TCRdb gives TRBD2 as the D gene, but with no DNA this cannot be confirmed. The sample consisted of blood T cells: a sorted CD56 or NKG2C T cell subset, CD4+ or CD8+ T cells, or bulk PBMC T cells (not recorded which). CDR3 in amino acids: CASSVEALGGEQFF.